Presented here are 3 T cell receptor beta chains from one specimen sequenced in a study of cytotoxic CD8 clonotypes in ibrutinib-treated CLL. Sequenced by immunoSEQ multiplex PCR; TCRdb stores in-frame clones only, minus some. This repertoire shows about 86,000 clones, 86% found once; its top ten account for approximately 5.4%. This specimen consisted of PBMCs, obtained before ibrutinib treatment. Source of these receptors: a human donor with chronic lymphocytic leukemia.

The chain couples TRBV7-9 to TRBJ2-2, with 7 bases matching TRBD1. The ends lost 3 bases at V and 4 bases at J; junction bases unmatched: 17. The length of the CDR3 is 19 residues. Germline V gives CDR1 SEHNR, CDR2 FQNEAQ (reference sequence). Here the CDR3 DNA reads TGTGCCAGCAGCTTTTTCTTATTAGTTTCGGACAGGTCCACCGGGGAGCTGTTTTTT. Its translation: CASSFFLLVSDRSTGELFF.

The chain employs TRBV2 and TRBJ2-7; 8 bases agree with TRBD2. CDR1 and CDR2 (germline): SNHLY, FYNNEI. The CDR3 has 14 residues. J gave up 9 bases and V 6 bases, and 13 bases lay outside the gene matches. CDR3 sequence (DNA): TGTGCCAGCAGCCCTGGATGGACTAGCTTTGTGCAGTACTTC. This encodes CASSPGWTSFVQYF.

This chain connects TRBV7-3 to TRBJ2-2, with 10 bases matching TRBD2. Germline V gene sequence: CDR1 SGHTA, CDR2 FQGTGA. Trimming cost V 5 bases and J 5 bases; bases outside gene matches: 5. The CDR3 covers 15 residues. The CDR3 loop is CASSATSGTTGELFF. DNA of the CDR3: TGTGCCAGCAGCGCTACTAGCGGGACGACCGGGGAGCTGTTTTTT.